This entry concerns a single T cell receptor beta chain. TCRdb keeps only in-frame clones here, not all; method: immunoSEQ multiplex PCR. The sample has about 100,000 clones, more than 80% seen once. The data belong to a study of control samples from healthy donors and cancer patients. The CDR3 consists of 18 residues. Trimming removed 2 bases from V and 3 bases from J, with 20 bases in between. Germline assignment: CDR1 MNHNS and CDR2 SASEGT. Sequencing input: blood. The clonotype was recovered from a man between 18 and 29 years old in good health. V is TRBV6-1 and J is TRBJ1-5; D uncertain. The CDR3 region has the DNA TGTGCCAGCAGTGAAACCTTTGACCACCGTCTATTCAATCAGCCCCAGCATTTT. Its translation: CASSETFDHRLFNQPQHF.